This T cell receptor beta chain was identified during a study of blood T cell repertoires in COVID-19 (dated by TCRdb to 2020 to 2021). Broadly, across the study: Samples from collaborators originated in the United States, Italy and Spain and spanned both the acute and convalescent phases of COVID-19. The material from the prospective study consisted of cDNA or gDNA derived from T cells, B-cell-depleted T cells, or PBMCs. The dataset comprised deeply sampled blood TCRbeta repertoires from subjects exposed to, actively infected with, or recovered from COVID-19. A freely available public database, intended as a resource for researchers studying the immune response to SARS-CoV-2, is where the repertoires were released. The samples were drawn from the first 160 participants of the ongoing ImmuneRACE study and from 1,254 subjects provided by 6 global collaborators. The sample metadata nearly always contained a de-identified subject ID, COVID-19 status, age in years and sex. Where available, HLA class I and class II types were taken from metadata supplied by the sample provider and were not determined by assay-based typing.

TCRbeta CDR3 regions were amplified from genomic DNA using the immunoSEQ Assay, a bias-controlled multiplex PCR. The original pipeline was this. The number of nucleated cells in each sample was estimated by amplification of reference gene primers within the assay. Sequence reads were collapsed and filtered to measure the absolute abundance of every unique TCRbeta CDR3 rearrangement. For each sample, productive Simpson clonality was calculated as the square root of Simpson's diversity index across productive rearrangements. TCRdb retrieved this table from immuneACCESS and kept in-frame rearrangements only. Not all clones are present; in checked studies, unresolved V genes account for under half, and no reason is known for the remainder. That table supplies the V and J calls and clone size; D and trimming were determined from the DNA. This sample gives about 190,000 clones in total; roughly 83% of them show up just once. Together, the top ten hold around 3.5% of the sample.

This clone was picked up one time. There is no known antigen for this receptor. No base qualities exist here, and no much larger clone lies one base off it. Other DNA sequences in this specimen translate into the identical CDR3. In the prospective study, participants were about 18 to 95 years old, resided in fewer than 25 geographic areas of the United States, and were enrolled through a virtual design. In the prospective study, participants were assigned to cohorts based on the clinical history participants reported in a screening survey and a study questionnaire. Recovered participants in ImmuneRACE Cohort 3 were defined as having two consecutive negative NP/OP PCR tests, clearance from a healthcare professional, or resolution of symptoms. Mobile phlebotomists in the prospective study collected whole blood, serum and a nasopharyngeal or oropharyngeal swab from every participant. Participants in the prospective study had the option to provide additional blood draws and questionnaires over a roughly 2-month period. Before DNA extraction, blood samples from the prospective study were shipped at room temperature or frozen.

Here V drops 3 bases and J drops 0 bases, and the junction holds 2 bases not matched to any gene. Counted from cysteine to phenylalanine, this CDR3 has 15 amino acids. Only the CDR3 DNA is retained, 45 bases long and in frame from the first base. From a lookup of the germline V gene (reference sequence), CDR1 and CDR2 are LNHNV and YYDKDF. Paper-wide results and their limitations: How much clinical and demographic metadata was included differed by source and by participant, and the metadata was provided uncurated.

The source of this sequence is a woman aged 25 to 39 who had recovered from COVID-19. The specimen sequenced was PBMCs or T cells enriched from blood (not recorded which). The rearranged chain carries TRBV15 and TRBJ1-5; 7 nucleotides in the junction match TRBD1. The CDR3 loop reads CATSRQGDSNQPQHF. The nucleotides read TGTGCCACCAGCAGGCAGGGGGATAGCAATCAGCCCCAGCATTTT.